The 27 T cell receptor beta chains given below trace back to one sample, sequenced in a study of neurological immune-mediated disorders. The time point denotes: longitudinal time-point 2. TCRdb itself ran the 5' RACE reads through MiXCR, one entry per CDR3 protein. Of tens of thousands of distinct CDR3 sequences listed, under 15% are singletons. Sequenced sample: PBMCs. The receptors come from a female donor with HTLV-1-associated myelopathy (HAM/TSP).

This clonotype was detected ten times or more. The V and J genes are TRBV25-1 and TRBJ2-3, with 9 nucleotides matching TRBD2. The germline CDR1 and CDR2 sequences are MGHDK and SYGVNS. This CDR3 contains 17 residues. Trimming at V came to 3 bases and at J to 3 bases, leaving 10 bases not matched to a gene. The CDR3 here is CASSDRVGGGATDTQYF. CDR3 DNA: TGTGCCAGCAGTGATCGCGTGGGCGGGGGGGCAACAGATACGCAGTATTTT.

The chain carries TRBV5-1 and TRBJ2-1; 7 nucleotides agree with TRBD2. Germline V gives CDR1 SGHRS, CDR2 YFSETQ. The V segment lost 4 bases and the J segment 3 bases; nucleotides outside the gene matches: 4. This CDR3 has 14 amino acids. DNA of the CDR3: TGCGCCAGCAGCGTGGGGGGGATCTACAATGAGCAGTTCTTC. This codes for CASSVGGIYNEQFF.

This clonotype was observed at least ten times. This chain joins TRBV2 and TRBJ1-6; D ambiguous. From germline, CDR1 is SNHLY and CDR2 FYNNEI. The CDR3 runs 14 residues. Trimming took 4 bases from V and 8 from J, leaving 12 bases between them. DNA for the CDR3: TGTGCCAGCAGTGTATATCAGAAGGATTCACCCCTCCACTTT. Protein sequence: CASSVYQKDSPLHF.

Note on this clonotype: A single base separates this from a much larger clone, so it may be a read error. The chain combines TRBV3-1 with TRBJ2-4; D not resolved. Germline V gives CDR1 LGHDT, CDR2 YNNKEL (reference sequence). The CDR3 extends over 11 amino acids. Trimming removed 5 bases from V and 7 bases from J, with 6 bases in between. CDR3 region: CASSKRNIQYF. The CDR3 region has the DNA TGTGCCAGCAGCAAGAGGAACATTCAGTACTTC. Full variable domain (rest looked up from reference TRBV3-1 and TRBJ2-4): DTAVSQTPKYLVTQMGNDKSIKCEQNLGHDTMYWYKQDSKKFLKIMFSYNNKELIINETVPNRFSPKSPDKAHLNLHINSLELGDSAVYFCASSKRNIQYFGAGTRLSVL.

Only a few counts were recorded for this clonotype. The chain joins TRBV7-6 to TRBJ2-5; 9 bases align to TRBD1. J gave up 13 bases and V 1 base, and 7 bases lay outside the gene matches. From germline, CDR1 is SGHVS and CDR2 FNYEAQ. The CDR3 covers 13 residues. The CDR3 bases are TGTGCCAGCAGCTTAGAGGTCCGGGGACAGGGGTACTTC. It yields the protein CASSLEVRGQGYF.

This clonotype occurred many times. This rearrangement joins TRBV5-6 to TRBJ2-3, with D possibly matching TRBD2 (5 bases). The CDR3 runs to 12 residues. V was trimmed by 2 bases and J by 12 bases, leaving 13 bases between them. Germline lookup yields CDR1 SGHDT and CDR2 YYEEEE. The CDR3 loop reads CASSFGNGPQYF. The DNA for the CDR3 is TGTGCCAGCAGCTTCGGGAACGGTCCCCAGTATTTT. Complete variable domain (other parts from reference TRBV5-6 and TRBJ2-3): DAGVTQSPTHLIKTRGQQVTLRCSPKSGHDTVSWYQQALGQGPQFIFQYYEEEERQRGNFPDRFSGHQFPNYSSELNVNALLLGDSALYLCASSFGNGPQYFGPGTRLTVL.

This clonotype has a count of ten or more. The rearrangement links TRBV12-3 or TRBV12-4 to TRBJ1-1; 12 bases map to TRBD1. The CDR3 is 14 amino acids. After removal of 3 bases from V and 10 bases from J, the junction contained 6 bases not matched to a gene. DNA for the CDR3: TGTGCCAGCAGTTTGGGACAGGGGGCCTTAGGAGCTTTCTTT. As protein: CASSLGQGALGAFF.

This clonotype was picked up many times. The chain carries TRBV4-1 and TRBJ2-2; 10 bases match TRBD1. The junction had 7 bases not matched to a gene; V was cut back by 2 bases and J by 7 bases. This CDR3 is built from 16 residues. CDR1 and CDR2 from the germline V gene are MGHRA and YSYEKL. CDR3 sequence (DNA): TGCGCCAGCAGCCAACTAACGACAGGGGGCGTCGGGGAGCTGTTTTTT. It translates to CASSQLTTGGVGELFF.

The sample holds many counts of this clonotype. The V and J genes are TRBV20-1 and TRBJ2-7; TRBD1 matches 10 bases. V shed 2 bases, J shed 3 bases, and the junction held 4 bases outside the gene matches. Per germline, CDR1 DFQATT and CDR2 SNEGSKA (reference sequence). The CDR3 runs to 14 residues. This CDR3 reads CSARQRTGGYEQYF. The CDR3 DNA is TGCAGTGCTAGACAGCGGACAGGGGGCTACGAGCAGTACTTC.

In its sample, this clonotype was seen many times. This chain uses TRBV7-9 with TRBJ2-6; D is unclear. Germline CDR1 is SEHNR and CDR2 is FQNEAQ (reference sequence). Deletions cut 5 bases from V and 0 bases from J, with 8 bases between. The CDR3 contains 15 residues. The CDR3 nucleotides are TGTGCCAGCAGCCTAAGGTACTCTGGGGCCAACGTCCTGACTTTC. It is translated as CASSLRYSGANVLTF.

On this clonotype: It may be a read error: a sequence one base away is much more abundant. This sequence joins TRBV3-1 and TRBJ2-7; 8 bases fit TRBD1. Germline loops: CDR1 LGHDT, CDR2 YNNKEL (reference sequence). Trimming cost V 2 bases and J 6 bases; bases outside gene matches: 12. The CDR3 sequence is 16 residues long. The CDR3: CASSQWYRTGSIEQYF. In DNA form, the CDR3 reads TGTGCCAGCAGCCAATGGTACCGGACAGGGTCGATCGAGCAGTACTTC.

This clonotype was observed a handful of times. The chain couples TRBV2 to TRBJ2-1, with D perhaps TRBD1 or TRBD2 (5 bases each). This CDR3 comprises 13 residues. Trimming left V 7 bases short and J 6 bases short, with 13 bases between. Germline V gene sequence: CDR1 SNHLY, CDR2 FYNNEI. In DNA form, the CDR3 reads TGTGCCAGCACACGGTTGGGGGTCAATGAGCAGTTCTTC. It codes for CASTRLGVNEQFF.

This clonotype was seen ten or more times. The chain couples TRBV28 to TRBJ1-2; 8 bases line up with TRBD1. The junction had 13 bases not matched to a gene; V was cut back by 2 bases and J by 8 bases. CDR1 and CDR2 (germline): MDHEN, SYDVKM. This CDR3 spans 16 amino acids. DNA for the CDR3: TGTGCCAGCAGTTTACCCCACCAGGGGGCCAAGGGGGGCTACACCTTC. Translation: CASSLPHQGAKGGYTF.

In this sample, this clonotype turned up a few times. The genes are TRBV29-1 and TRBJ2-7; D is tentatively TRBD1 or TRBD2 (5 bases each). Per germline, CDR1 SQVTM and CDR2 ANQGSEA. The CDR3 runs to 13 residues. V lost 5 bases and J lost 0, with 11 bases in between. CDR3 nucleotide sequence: TGCAGCGTTCTTCGGGACGGCTCCTACGAGCAGTACTTC. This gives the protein CSVLRDGSYEQYF.

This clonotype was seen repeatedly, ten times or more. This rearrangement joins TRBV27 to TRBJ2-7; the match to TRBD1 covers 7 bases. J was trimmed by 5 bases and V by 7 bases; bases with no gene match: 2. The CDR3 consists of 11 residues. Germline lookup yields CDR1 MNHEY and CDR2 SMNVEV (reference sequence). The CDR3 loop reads CASNRGHEQYF. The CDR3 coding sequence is TGTGCCAGCAACAGGGGCCACGAGCAGTACTTC.

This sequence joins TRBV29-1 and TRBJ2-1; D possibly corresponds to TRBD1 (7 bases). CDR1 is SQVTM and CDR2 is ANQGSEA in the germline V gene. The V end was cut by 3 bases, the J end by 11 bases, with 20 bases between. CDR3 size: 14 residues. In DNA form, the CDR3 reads TGCAGCGTTGACCCCTCAGGGGGGAAGGATCAGCAGTTCTTC. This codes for CSVDPSGGKDQQFF.

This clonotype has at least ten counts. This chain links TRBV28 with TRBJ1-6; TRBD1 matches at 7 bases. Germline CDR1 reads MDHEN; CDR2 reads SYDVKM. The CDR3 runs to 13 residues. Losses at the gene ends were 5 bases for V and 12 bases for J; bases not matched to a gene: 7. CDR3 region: CASSPNRGGPLHF. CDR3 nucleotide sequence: TGTGCCAGCAGTCCAAACAGGGGAGGACCCCTCCACTTT.

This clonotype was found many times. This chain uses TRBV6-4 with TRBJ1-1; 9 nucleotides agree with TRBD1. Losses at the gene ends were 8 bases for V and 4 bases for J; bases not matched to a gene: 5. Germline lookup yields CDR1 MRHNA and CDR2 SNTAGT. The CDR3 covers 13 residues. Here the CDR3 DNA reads TGTGCCAGCCGTACGACAGGGGGCACTGAAGCTTTCTTT. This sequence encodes CASRTTGGTEAFF.

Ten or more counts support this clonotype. In DNA form, the CDR3 reads TGTGCCAGCAGTTCAACCGGGACAGGGCTGACAGATACGCAGTATTTT. Encoded protein: CASSSTGTGLTDTQYF. V usage is TRBV12-3 or TRBV12-4 and J usage is TRBJ2-3; TRBD1 matches 9 bases. This CDR3 has 16 amino acids. V gave up 4 bases and J gave up 3 bases; unmatched junction bases: 8.

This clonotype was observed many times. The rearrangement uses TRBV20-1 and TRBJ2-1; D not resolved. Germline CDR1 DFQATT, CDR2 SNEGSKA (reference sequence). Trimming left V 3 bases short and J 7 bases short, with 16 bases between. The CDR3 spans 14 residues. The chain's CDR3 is CSASKARNENEQFF. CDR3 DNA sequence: TGCAGTGCTAGCAAAGCGAGAAATGAGAATGAGCAGTTCTTC.

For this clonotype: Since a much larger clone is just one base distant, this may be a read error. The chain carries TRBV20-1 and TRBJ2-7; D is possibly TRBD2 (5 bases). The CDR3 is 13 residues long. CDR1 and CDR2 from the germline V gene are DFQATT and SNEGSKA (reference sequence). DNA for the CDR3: TGCAGGGCCGTAGCGTGGACCTCCTACGAGCAGTACTTC. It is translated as CRAVAWTSYEQYF.

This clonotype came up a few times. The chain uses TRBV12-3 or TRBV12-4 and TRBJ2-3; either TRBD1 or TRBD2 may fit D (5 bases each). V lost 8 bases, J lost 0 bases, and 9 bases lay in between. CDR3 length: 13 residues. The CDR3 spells CASGGASTDTQYF. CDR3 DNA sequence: TGTGCCAGCGGGGGAGCTAGCACAGATACGCAGTATTTT.

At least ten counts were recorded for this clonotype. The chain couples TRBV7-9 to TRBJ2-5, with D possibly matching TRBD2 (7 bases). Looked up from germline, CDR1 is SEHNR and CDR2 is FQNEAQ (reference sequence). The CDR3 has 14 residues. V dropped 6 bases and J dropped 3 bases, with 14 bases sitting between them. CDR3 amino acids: CASRSRGGEETQYF. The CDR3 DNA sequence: TGTGCCAGCAGGTCCCGCGGGGGCGAAGAGACCCAGTACTTC.

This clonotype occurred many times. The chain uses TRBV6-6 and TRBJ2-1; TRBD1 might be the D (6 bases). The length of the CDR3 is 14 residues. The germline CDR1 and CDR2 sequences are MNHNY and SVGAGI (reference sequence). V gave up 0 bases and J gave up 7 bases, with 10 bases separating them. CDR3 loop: CASSYSRTANEQFF. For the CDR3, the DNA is TGTGCCAGCAGTTACTCGAGGACAGCAAATGAGCAGTTCTTC.

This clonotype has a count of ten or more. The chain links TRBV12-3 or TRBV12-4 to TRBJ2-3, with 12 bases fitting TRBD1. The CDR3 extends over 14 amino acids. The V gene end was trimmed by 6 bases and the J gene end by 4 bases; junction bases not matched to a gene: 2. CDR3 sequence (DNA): TGTGCCAGCAGGAGGGACAGGGGGCCAGATACGCAGTATTTT. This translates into CASRRDRGPDTQYF.

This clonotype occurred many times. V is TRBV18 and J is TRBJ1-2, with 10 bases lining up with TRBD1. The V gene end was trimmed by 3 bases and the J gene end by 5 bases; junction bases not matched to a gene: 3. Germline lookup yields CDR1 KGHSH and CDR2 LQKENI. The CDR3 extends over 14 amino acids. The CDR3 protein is CASSPGTGAYGYTF. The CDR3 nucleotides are TGTGCCAGCTCACCTGGGACAGGGGCTTATGGCTACACCTTC.

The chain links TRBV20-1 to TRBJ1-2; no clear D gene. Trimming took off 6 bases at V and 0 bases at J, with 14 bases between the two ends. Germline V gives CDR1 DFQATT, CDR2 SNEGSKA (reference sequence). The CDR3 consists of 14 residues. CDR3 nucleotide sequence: TGCAGTGCCTCCTATACGGGGTCTAACTATGGCTACACCTTC. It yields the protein CSASYTGSNYGYTF.